The clone carrying this TCR beta chain was observed at least ten times. Its target is not known. The data were taken from a study of T cell repertoires in cytomegalovirus infection. Across the study: Based on public TCR beta signatures, there were indications of CMV infection and of a matching HLA type.

Study-level points and caveats: Ex vivo, HLA-C-restricted CMV-specific TCR beta clonotypes prevailed over the rest of the response.

TCRdb called the reads again in MiXCR, with one record for every CDR3 protein. The data contain around 290,000 distinct CDR3 sequences, more than 20% of them seen just once; the ten biggest clones take up 14%. V dropped 5 bases and J dropped 0 bases, with 15 bases sitting between them. The CDR3 is 16 amino acids. The germline V gene encodes CDR1 SGHVS and CDR2 FQNEAQ. This clonotype was obtained from a human donor in good health (CMV status not recorded). Some clones in this sample may be carry-over from other donors' samples. This sequence joins TRBV7-8 and TRBJ2-3, with D maybe TRBD1 (5 bases). Sequencing used PBMCs. The CDR3 loop is CASSRKDRTSTDTQYF. The CDR3 DNA reads as TGTGCCAGCAGCCGAAAAGACAGAACTAGCACAGATACGCAGTATTTT.